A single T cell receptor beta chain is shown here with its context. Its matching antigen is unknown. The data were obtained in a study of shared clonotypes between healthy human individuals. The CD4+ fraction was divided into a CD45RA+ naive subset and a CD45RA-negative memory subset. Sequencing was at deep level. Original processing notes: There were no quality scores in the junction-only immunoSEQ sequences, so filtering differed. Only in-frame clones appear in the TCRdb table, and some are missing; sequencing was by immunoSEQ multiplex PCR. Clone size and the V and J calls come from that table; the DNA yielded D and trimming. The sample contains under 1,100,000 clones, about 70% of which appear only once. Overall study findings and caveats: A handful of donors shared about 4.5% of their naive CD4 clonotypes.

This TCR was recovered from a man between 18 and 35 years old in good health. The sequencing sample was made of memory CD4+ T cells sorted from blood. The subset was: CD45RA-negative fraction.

CDR3 in DNA: TGTGCCAGTAGCCCCCCACGGCGGGGCTATAGCAATCAGCCCCAGCATTTT. Its protein is CASSPPRRGYSNQPQHF. The chain combines TRBV19 with TRBJ1-5; possibly TRBD1 for D (5 bases). The CDR3 totals 17 residues. V lost 6 bases to trimming and J lost 0 bases, with 18 bases between them. From germline, CDR1 is LNHDA and CDR2 SQIVND (reference sequence).